The 29 T cell receptor beta chains below were found in one sample sequenced in a study of shared clonotypes between healthy human individuals. The data were produced by immunoSEQ multiplex PCR, yet TCRdb's version contains in-frame clones alone and is incomplete. Among a few hundred thousand clones listed, over 75% were seen once. The sample comprised memory CD8+ T cells sorted from blood. Specified subset: CD45RO+ cells pooled with CCR7-negative TemRA cells. These receptors were taken from a man between 18 and 35 years old in good health.

V gene TRBV7-9 combines with J gene TRBJ1-4; no clear D gene. V was clipped by 3 bases and J by 7 bases, with 12 bases between them. Germline V lookup: CDR1 SEHNR, CDR2 FQNEAQ (reference sequence). The CDR3 covers 14 residues. CDR3 amino acids: CASSFSGLSEKLFF. DNA of the CDR3: TGTGCCAGCAGCTTTTCCGGGCTCAGTGAAAAACTGTTTTTT.

This clone showed up just once. V is TRBV27 and J is TRBJ2-7; D is uncertain. The CDR3 totals 14 residues. Germline V gene lookup returns CDR1 MNHEY and CDR2 SMNVEV (reference sequence). V was cut by 2 bases and J by 3 bases, with 11 bases left in between. CDR3 in amino acids: CASSLTGFDYEQYF. The CDR3 nucleotides are TGTGCCAGCAGTTTAACTGGGTTTGACTACGAGCAGTACTTC.

This chain links TRBV28 with TRBJ2-7; 14 nucleotides align to TRBD2. The germline V gene has CDR1 MDHEN and CDR2 SYDVKM. The trim removed 7 bases at V and 4 bases at J, leaving 9 bases unmatched. The CDR3 contains 16 residues. CDR3: CASTMGLAGVGYEQYF. CDR3 DNA: TGTGCCAGCACCATGGGACTAGCGGGGGTCGGGTACGAGCAGTACTTC.

This clone was seen only once. The chain links TRBV7-6 to TRBJ2-7; D tentatively fits TRBD1 or TRBD2 (5 bases each). V was pared by 5 bases and J by 2 bases, with 16 bases between. The CDR3 runs 15 residues. Per germline, CDR1 SGHVS and CDR2 FNYEAQ. The chain's CDR3 is CASSLTPRGPYEQYF. The CDR3 nucleotides read TGTGCCAGCAGCCTAACCCCAAGGGGACCCTACGAGCAGTACTTC.

The J gene is TRBJ2-1, the V gene TRBV27; possible D gene TRBD1, 6 bases. The germline V gene has CDR1 MNHEY and CDR2 SMNVEV (reference sequence). This CDR3 comprises 12 residues. V lost 8 bases and J lost 6, with 11 bases in between. This CDR3 is CASEGVGNEQFF. The CDR3 region has the DNA TGTGCCAGCGAGGGGGTGGGCAATGAGCAGTTCTTC.

The rearrangement uses TRBV29-1 and TRBJ1-3; no reliable D call. Trimming stripped 5 bases from V and 6 bases from J, with 11 bases between. The CDR3 sequence is 12 residues long. CDR1 is SQVTM, CDR2 ANQGSEA, per germline. As DNA, the CDR3 is TGCAGCGTTTGGACCCAGGAAAACACCATATATTTT. The encoded protein is CSVWTQENTIYF.

This sequence joins TRBV9 and TRBJ2-1; TRBD2 matches 9 bases. The CDR3 is 16 amino acids. The V gene end was trimmed by 0 bases and the J gene end by 4 bases; junction bases not matched to a gene: 5. The germline CDR1 and CDR2 sequences are SGDLS and YYNGEE. The DNA for the CDR3 is TGTGCCAGCAGCGTAGACCCAGCGGGGGGATACAATGAGCAGTTCTTC. This codes for CASSVDPAGGYNEQFF. Based on the CDR3 plus reference TRBV9 and TRBJ2-1, the full variable domain is DSGVTQTPKHLITATGQRVTLRCSPRSGDLSVYWYQQSLDQGLQFLIQYYNGEERAKGNILERFSAQQFPDLHSELNLSSLELGDSALYFCASSVDPAGGYNEQFFGPGTRLTVL.

This clone was detected only once. The genes are TRBV7-9 and TRBJ1-2; 7 positions agree with TRBD1. The CDR3 is made up of 16 amino acids. Germline V gene data show CDR1 as SEHNR and CDR2 as FQNEAQ (reference sequence). V lost 5 bases, J lost 4 bases, and 13 bases stayed unmatched. DNA of the CDR3: TGTGCCAGCAGCCATTCGACAGGGACGCTAGTCTATGGCTACACCTTC. Amino acids: CASSHSTGTLVYGYTF.

The rearrangement uses TRBV19 and TRBJ2-7; D might be TRBD1 (6 bases). V gave up 2 bases and J gave up 5 bases, with 16 bases separating them. The CDR3 runs 15 residues. CDR1 is LNHDA and CDR2 is SQIVND in the germline V gene (reference sequence). CDR3 nucleotides: TGTGCCAGTAGTATACGAACAGGGAAAGGGGACGAGCAGTACTTC. Encoded protein: CASSIRTGKGDEQYF.

The table lists this clone with many counts. V usage is TRBV6-1 and J usage is TRBJ2-2, with 7 bases identical to TRBD1. With V trimmed by 7 bases and J by 3 bases, 5 bases remained unmatched. Germline loops: CDR1 MNHNS, CDR2 SASEGT. This CDR3 has 14 residues. In DNA, the CDR3 is TGTGCCAGCACCGGGACAGCGCACACCGGGGAGCTGTTTTTT. It yields the protein CASTGTAHTGELFF.

The J gene is TRBJ2-7, the V gene TRBV6-1; D gene ambiguous. Germline V gene data show CDR1 as MNHNS and CDR2 as SASEGT. The CDR3 consists of 15 residues. Trimming took off 1 base at V and 0 bases at J, with 10 bases between the two ends. CDR3 loop: CASSEEAPSSYEQYF. The CDR3 DNA reads TGTGCCAGCAGTGAAGAGGCGCCGAGCTCCTACGAGCAGTACTTC.

This chain joins TRBV25-1 and TRBJ1-6; 12 nucleotides agree with TRBD1. Germline CDR1 reads MGHDK; CDR2 reads SYGVNS. The CDR3 is 15 residues long. The J segment lost 10 bases and the V segment lost 2 bases, leaving 3 bases of the junction unmatched. CDR3 sequence (DNA): TGTGCCAGCAGTGAAGGGACAGGGGGCTTCTCACCCCTCCACTTT. This gives the protein CASSEGTGGFSPLHF.

This chain links TRBV7-8 with TRBJ2-7; 11 nucleotides agree with TRBD2. After removal of 5 bases from V and 0 bases from J, the junction contained 6 bases not matched to a gene. Germline assignment: CDR1 SGHVS and CDR2 FQNEAQ. The CDR3 length is 16 residues. The CDR3 DNA follows: TGTGCCAGCAGCCAACGGACTAGCGGGTACTCCTACGAGCAGTACTTC. Protein: CASSQRTSGYSYEQYF.

The chain links TRBV28 to TRBJ2-1; possibly TRBD2 for D (5 bases). The CDR3 has 16 amino acids. With 5 bases removed from V and 3 bases from J, the gap between germline ends came to 17 bases. CDR1 is MDHEN, CDR2 SYDVKM, per germline. CDR3 nucleotides: TGTGCCAGCAGTACGAGGTGGAGGCCCCTCTACAATGAGCAGTTCTTC. Translation: CASSTRWRPLYNEQFF.

The chain recombines TRBV7-6 with TRBJ2-1; either TRBD1 or TRBD2 may supply D (5 bases each). The CDR3 totals 16 residues. Trimming stripped 4 bases from V and 7 bases from J, with 20 bases between. Per the germline V gene, CDR1 is SGHVS and CDR2 is FNYEAQ. CDR3 loop: CASSSGPSGTINEQFF. In nucleotides, the CDR3 is TGTGCCAGCAGCTCCGGCCCATCCGGGACCATAAATGAGCAGTTCTTC.

The rearrangement uses TRBV29-1 and TRBJ1-1, with D hard to call. The V and J ends lost 6 bases and 8 bases respectively, with 13 bases between them. This CDR3 region has 11 residues. Germline V gene data show CDR1 as SQVTM and CDR2 as ANQGSEA. The CDR3 DNA reads as TGCAGCGTCCCCTGGACGGGAGAAGCTTTCTTT. This gives the protein CSVPWTGEAFF. Based on the CDR3 plus reference TRBV29-1 and TRBJ1-1, the full variable domain is SAVISQKPSRDICQRGTSLTIQCQVDSQVTMMFWYRQQPGQSLTLIATANQGSEATYESGFVIDKFPISRPNLTFSTLTVSNMSPEDSSIYLCSVPWTGEAFFGQGTRLTVV.

As concerns this clone: With a far larger clone one base away, a read error is the likely cause. This chain connects TRBV5-6 to TRBJ2-7, with D perhaps TRBD2 (6 bases). Germline CDR1 and CDR2: SGHDT and YYEEEE. The germline V and J ends were trimmed by 2 bases and 3 bases, with 6 bases remaining between them. This CDR3 region has 12 residues. In DNA, the CDR3 is TGTGCCAGCAGCTTCGGGGGCTACGAGCAGTACTTC. Translation gives CASSFGGYEQYF.

This clone has a single count. J is TRBJ1-1 and V is TRBV30, with D unresolved. V lost 0 bases and J lost 2, with 10 bases in between. The CDR3 covers 14 residues. The germline gives CDR1 GTSNPN, CDR2 SVGIG (reference sequence). Written as DNA, the CDR3 is TGTGCCTGGAGTGTAGTGGGGATTAACACTGAAGCTTTCTTT. Translating gives CAWSVVGINTEAFF. Full variable domain (remainder filled in from reference TRBV30 and TRBJ1-1): SQTIHQWPATLVQPVGSPLSLECTVEGTSNPNLYWYRQAAGRGLQLLFYSVGIGQISSEVPQNLSASRPQDRQFILSSKKLLLSDSGFYLCAWSVVGINTEAFFGQGTRLTVV.

This chain uses TRBV6-6 with TRBJ1-2; TRBD1 aligns across 9 bases. The V and J ends lost 2 bases and 2 bases, in that order; junction bases with no gene match: 3. Germline V gene sequence: CDR1 MNHNY, CDR2 SVGAGI (reference sequence). The length of the CDR3 is 15 residues. The CDR3 here is CASSYAGQGNYGYTF. The CDR3 DNA sequence: TGTGCCAGCAGTTACGCGGGACAGGGAAACTATGGCTACACCTTC.

This chain connects TRBV5-6 to TRBJ1-3; TRBD1 agrees at 7 bases. The V and J ends lost 3 bases and 3 bases, in that order; junction bases with no gene match: 6. This CDR3 has 15 residues. Looked up from germline, CDR1 is SGHDT and CDR2 is YYEEEE. The CDR3 protein is CASSSATGFGNTIYF. The CDR3 region has the DNA TGTGCCAGCAGCTCGGCGACAGGGTTTGGAAACACCATATATTTT.

The chain is built from TRBV18 and TRBJ1-2; D gene uncertain. The V and J ends lost 5 bases and 1 base respectively, with 8 bases between them. Germline CDR1 is KGHSH and CDR2 is LQKENI. The CDR3 has 13 amino acids. The CDR3 region has the DNA TGTGCCAGCTCAGCCGACGGTAACTATGGCTACACCTTC. Translated: CASSADGNYGYTF.

This clone was found once. The V and J genes are TRBV7-2 and TRBJ2-5, with a possible D match to TRBD1 (6 bases). Trimming took 5 bases from V and 5 from J, leaving 27 bases between them. The CDR3 sequence is 18 residues long. Germline V lookup: CDR1 SGHTA, CDR2 FQGNSA. CDR3 bases: TGTGCCAGCAGCGAAGGTGCCATAGTGGGACACCGAGCGGAGACCCAGTACTTC. Its protein is CASSEGAIVGHRAETQYF.

About this clone itself: The limits of the CDR3 on the DNA are not certain, so only TCRdb's listed CDR3 is given. The chain carries TRBV11-2 and TRBJ1-2; the table names TRBD1, a call not compared with the DNA. CDR1 is SGHAT, CDR2 FQNNGV, per germline. Counting both end residues, the CDR3 totals 15 amino acids. The CDR3 sequence: CASSFFGPGVEGYTF.

The V and J genes are TRBV29-1 and TRBJ2-2, with D possibly matching TRBD1 (6 bases). Germline-derived CDR1 and CDR2 are SQVTM and ANQGSEA. The CDR3 totals 15 residues. V lost 1 base to trimming and J lost 1 base, with 10 bases between them. The CDR3 sequence is CSVEGTQGNTGELFF. In DNA, the CDR3 is TGCAGCGTTGAAGGCACACAGGGGAACACCGGGGAGCTGTTTTTT.

The V gene is TRBV4-1, the J gene TRBJ1-5, with TRBD1 as a possible D gene (6 bases). The ends were cut back, 3 bases at V and 0 bases at J, with 18 bases in the middle. Germline V gene lookup returns CDR1 MGHRA and CDR2 YSYEKL. This CDR3 comprises 18 residues. Written as DNA, the CDR3 is TGCGCCAGCAGCCACCACCCCACAGGGCTCTATAGCAATCAGCCCCAGCATTTT. It encodes CASSHHPTGLYSNQPQHF.

The chain combines TRBV7-9 with TRBJ1-6, with D maybe TRBD1 (6 bases). The CDR3 loop spans 14 amino acids. Germline values: CDR1 SEHNR, CDR2 FQNEAQ (reference sequence). V lost 5 bases and J lost 8, with 13 bases in between. The chain's CDR3 is CASSRTGIDSPLHF. The CDR3 region has the DNA TGTGCCAGCAGCCGCACAGGGATTGATTCACCCCTCCACTTT.

V and J are TRBV28 and TRBJ2-7; possible D gene TRBD2, 5 bases. The ends were cut back, 5 bases at V and 3 bases at J, with 11 bases in the middle. Germline CDR1 reads MDHEN; CDR2 reads SYDVKM. The CDR3 is 13 residues long. The CDR3 DNA follows: TGTGCCAGCAGTGGGAGTGGCCTCTACGAGCAGTACTTC. Its translation: CASSGSGLYEQYF. The full variable domain, with the rest looked up from reference TRBV28 and TRBJ2-7, is DVKVTQSSRYLVKRTGEKVFLECVQDMDHENMFWYRQDPGLGLRLIYFSYDVKMKEKGDIPEGYSVSREKKERFSLILESASTNQTSMYLCASSGSGLYEQYFGPGTRLTVT.

The chain has TRBV2 and TRBJ2-1, with 13 positions matching TRBD2. The CDR3 sequence is 17 residues long. Germline CDR1 is SNHLY and CDR2 is FYNNEI. With V trimmed by 8 bases and J by 4 bases, 11 bases remained unmatched. CDR3 DNA: TGTGCCAGCGGACGGACTAGCGGGAGTTTAACGTACAATGAGCAGTTCTTC. This sequence encodes CASGRTSGSLTYNEQFF.

This chain connects TRBV4-3 to TRBJ2-3; perhaps TRBD2 as D (5 bases). V shed 1 base and J shed 2 bases, with 16 bases lying between them. CDR3 length: 17 amino acids. Germline CDR1 is LGHNA and CDR2 is YSLEER. The DNA for the CDR3 is TGCGCCAGCAGCCAAGCGGGGTGGGAGTCAGACACAGATACGCAGTATTTT. Amino acid sequence: CASSQAGWESDTDTQYF.